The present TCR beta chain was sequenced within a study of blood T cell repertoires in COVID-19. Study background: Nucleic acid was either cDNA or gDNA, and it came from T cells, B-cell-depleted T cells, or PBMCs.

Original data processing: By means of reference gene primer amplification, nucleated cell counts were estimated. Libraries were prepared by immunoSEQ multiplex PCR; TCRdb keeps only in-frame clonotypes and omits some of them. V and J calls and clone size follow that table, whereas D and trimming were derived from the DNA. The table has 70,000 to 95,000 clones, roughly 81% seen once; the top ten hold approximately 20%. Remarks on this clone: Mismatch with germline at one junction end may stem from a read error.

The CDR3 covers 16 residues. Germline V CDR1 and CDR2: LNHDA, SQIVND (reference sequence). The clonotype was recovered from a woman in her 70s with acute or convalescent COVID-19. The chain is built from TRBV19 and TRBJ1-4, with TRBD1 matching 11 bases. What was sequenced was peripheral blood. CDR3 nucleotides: TGTGCCAGTGGGGACAGGGGGATTATAACTAATGAAAAACTGCTTTTT. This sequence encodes CASGDRGIITNEKLLF.